This T cell receptor (beta chain) was sequenced for a study of post-analysis software for immune sequencing data. Study details: The cohort encompassed relapsing-remitting, secondary progressive and progressive-relapsing multiple sclerosis disease courses.

Study results and limitations: Diversity measured as normalized Chao1 was significantly lower in multiple sclerosis patients than in controls. Strong co-clustering by F measure was seen for same-batch samples. A handful of TRBV segments occurring more often in patients than controls included TRBV5-6, TRBV5-1 and TRBV20-1.

Unique molecular identifiers were built into the TCR beta cDNA libraries. Each batch of about 0.9 to 10 million T cells produced 500,000 to 600,000 cDNA molecules. TCRdb reanalysed the PCR reads using MiXCR and keeps one entry per CDR3 protein. The sample comprises hundreds of thousands of distinct CDR3 sequences, 55% to 70% of which are singletons, and approximately 11% rests with the top ten. Concerning this clonotype itself: Its cognate antigen is unknown.

Per germline, CDR1 SGHAT and CDR2 FQNNGV. The V and J ends lost 8 bases and 2 bases respectively, with 14 bases between them. The CDR3 spans 14 residues. The sequence was obtained from a girl between 2 and 10 years old with multiple sclerosis. Sequenced: blood. The rearrangement uses TRBV11-2 and TRBJ2-3, with unresolved D. Here the CDR3 DNA reads TGTGCCAGCTCCGACGGGTCCCTCACAGATACGCAGTATTTT. As protein: CASSDGSLTDTQYF.